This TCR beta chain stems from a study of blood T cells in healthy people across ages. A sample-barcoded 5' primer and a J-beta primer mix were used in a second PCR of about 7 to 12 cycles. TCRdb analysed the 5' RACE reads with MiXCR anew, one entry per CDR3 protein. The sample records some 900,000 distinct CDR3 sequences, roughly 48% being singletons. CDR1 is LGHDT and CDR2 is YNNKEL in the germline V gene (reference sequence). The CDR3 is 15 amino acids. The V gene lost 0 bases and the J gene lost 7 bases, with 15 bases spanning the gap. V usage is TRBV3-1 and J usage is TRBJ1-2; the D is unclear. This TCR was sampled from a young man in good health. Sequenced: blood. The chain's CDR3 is CASSQEGSTVGGYTF. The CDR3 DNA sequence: TGTGCCAGCAGCCAAGAGGGAAGCACGGTCGGTGGCTACACCTTC.